The 10 T cell receptor beta chains below come from one sample, sequenced in a study of T cells in localized non-small cell lung cancer. Profiling relied on immunoSEQ multiplex PCR, and the TCRdb table lists in-frame clones only, not all of them. The profile shows around 34,000 clones, 93% of them singletons. The sequenced sample was peripheral blood, obtained before any cancer treatment. Receptor source: a female donor at least 60 years old with stage I lung adenocarcinoma.

The rearrangement links TRBV14 to TRBJ2-3, with 8 bases that match TRBD2. The length of the CDR3 is 17 residues. V shed 1 base, J shed 6 bases, and the junction held 12 bases outside the gene matches. The germline gives CDR1 SGHDN, CDR2 FVKESK. In DNA form, the CDR3 reads TGTGCCAGCAGCCAAGCCATAGCGGGGCCTGGCGTGGATACGCAGTATTTT. Protein: CASSQAIAGPGVDTQYF.

The V call is TRBV7-8, the J call TRBJ1-1; D gene uncertain. CDR3 length: 17 residues. Per the germline V gene, CDR1 is SGHVS and CDR2 is FQNEAQ. Trimming left V 6 bases short and J 2 bases short, with 22 bases between. The CDR3, as DNA: TGTGCCAGCAGTATCGTCCCAGGTCCTAATGTAAACACTGAAGCTTTCTTT. This translates into CASSIVPGPNVNTEAFF.

This clone was seen just once. This same CDR3 is encoded by further DNA sequences in the sample. The chain employs TRBV10-3 and TRBJ2-5; 10 bases match TRBD2. Losses at the gene ends were 2 bases for V and 1 base for J; bases not matched to a gene: 1. Germline lookup yields CDR1 ENHRY and CDR2 SYGVKD. This CDR3 has 15 amino acids. Written as DNA, the CDR3 is TGTGCCATCAGTGAGACTAGCGGGGTCCAAGAGACCCAGTACTTC. Amino acids: CAISETSGVQETQYF.

The chain employs TRBV7-9 and TRBJ1-1; D is undetermined. CDR3 length: 16 residues. Trimming pared 1 base from V and 8 bases from J, leaving 20 bases between. CDR1 and CDR2 from the germline V gene are SEHNR and FQNEAQ (reference sequence). The CDR3 DNA reads as TGTGCCAGCAGCTTAGGTGGAAGCGTCGAAAAGCCCGAAGCTTTCTTT. It translates to CASSLGGSVEKPEAFF.

J is TRBJ1-1 and V is TRBV2; D gene uncertain. Trimming removed 6 bases from V and 11 bases from J, with 19 bases in between. CDR1 is SNHLY, CDR2 FYNNEI, per germline. This CDR3 is 13 amino acids long. CDR3 nucleotides: TGTGCCAGCAGAGACCAACCCGGTAAGGACGCTTTCTTT. Amino acids: CASRDQPGKDAFF.

The chain combines TRBV4-2 with TRBJ2-3; no clear D gene. Germline V lookup: CDR1 LGHNA, CDR2 YNFKEQ. This CDR3 has 14 amino acids. Trimming removed 0 bases at V and 2 bases at J, with 6 bases between. The CDR3 nucleotides read TGTGCCAGCAGCCAAGACTCCTCCACAGATACGCAGTATTTT. Amino acids: CASSQDSSTDTQYF.

This rearrangement joins TRBV5-4 to TRBJ2-4, with TRBD1 matching 7 bases. Trimming at V came to 3 bases and at J to 0 bases, leaving 3 bases not matched to a gene. This CDR3 spans 15 amino acids. The germline gives CDR1 SGHNT, CDR2 YYREEE (reference sequence). In DNA form, the CDR3 reads TGTGCCAGCAGCTCAGGGGGTTTAGCCAAAAACATTCAGTACTTC. The encoded protein is CASSSGGLAKNIQYF.

The CDR3 DNA follows: TGTGCCAGCAGCTTAGCCCGGGCTGAAGCTTTCTTT. It encodes CASSLARAEAFF. V gene TRBV7-2 combines with J gene TRBJ1-1; no reliable D call. Germline CDR1 and CDR2: SGHTA and FQGNSA. The V gene lost 0 bases and the J gene lost 6 bases, with 5 bases spanning the gap. CDR3 size: 12 residues.

The V gene is TRBV7-7, the J gene TRBJ1-1; no definite D call. The CDR3 extends over 13 amino acids. The germline V gene encodes CDR1 SSHAT and CDR2 FNYEAQ (reference sequence). V lost 5 bases and J 8 bases, leaving 15 bases between the germline ends. The CDR3 here is CASSPRAGSEAFF. The CDR3 DNA is TGTGCCAGCAGCCCTAGGGCTGGATCAGAAGCTTTCTTT.

The rearrangement links TRBV2 to TRBJ2-1; D remains unclear. The CDR3 is 11 residues long. Trimming took off 3 bases at V and 12 bases at J, with 9 bases between the two ends. Germline V CDR1 and CDR2: SNHLY, FYNNEI. CDR3 nucleotides: TGTGCCAGCAGTGAGGTTCAGCCGCAGTTCTTC. It codes for CASSEVQPQFF. The full variable domain, rest sourced from reference TRBV2 and TRBJ2-1, is EPEVTQTPSHQVTQMGQEVILRCVPISNHLYFYWYRQILGQKVEFLVSFYNNEISEKSEIFDDQFSVERPDGSNFTLKIRSTKLEDSAMYFCASSEVQPQFFGPGTRLTVL.